These 5 T cell receptor beta chains share one sample of origin, sequenced in a study of immune cell composition in non-small cell lung cancer. Normal lung was sampled as far from the tumour as possible, at least 3 cm. Sequencing was performed with immunoSEQ multiplex PCR; in TCRdb, only in-frame clones are kept and a portion is missing. The data show about 6,600 clones, 70% to 85% seen once. The sample taken for sequencing was non-adjacent lung tissue. The source is a human donor with non-small cell lung cancer.

J is TRBJ2-7 and V is TRBV19; D might be TRBD2 (6 bases). V shed 7 bases and J shed 2 bases, with 15 bases lying between them. Germline CDR1 LNHDA, CDR2 SQIVND (reference sequence). The CDR3 spans 14 residues. The CDR3 DNA follows: TGTGCCAGTATCTGGAGGGGTCGGACCTACGAGCAGTACTTC. This encodes CASIWRGRTYEQYF.

The V call is TRBV7-9, the J call TRBJ2-1, with TRBD2 identical over 11 bases. Germline loops: CDR1 SEHNR, CDR2 FQNEAQ (reference sequence). This CDR3 has 16 amino acids. J was trimmed by 6 bases and V by 4 bases; bases with no gene match: 8. This CDR3 reads CASSSGGTSGLNEQFF. The CDR3 DNA sequence: TGTGCCAGCAGCTCAGGGGGGACTAGCGGCCTCAATGAGCAGTTCTTC.

The chain recombines TRBV10-3 with TRBJ2-3; 7 nucleotides line up with TRBD2. Per germline, CDR1 ENHRY and CDR2 SYGVKD. Trimming at V came to 7 bases and at J to 0 bases, leaving 1 base not matched to a gene. The CDR3 is made up of 13 amino acids. In DNA form, the CDR3 reads TGTGCCATCAATAGCGGGAGCACAGATACGCAGTATTTT. Translated, it gives CAINSGSTDTQYF.

This clone was seen a few times. V is TRBV5-1 and J is TRBJ1-3; TRBD1 aligns across 8 bases. This CDR3 region has 16 residues. After removal of 4 bases from V and 0 bases from J, the junction contained 6 bases not matched to a gene. The V gene's germline CDR1 is SGHRS and CDR2 YFSETQ. The CDR3 DNA is TGCGCCAGCAGCCCAGCCGGGACAGGCTCTGGAAACACCATATATTTT. Translation gives CASSPAGTGSGNTIYF. Combining the CDR3 with reference TRBV5-1 and TRBJ1-3 gives the whole variable domain KAGVTQTPRYLIKTRGQQVTLSCSPISGHRSVSWYQQTPGQGLQFLFEYFSETQRNKGNFPGRFSGRQFSNSRSEMNVSTLELGDSALYLCASSPAGTGSGNTIYFGEGSWLTVV.

This chain joins TRBV5-3 and TRBJ1-1; 9 bases map to TRBD1. TRBV5-3 is an ORF, and what it does is uncertain. Germline trimming cut 8 bases from V and 4 bases from J; bases unmatched to any gene: 9. The length of the CDR3 is 14 residues. This CDR3 is CASRPQGAGTEAFF. The CDR3 coding sequence is TGTGCCAGCAGACCACAGGGGGCAGGCACTGAAGCTTTCTTT.